This entry describes one T cell receptor beta chain. These data are taken from a study of patients and donors after allogeneic stem cell transplantation. TCRdb independently ran MiXCR on the RT-PCR reads; one entry per CDR3 protein. The table shows roughly 200,000 distinct CDR3 sequences, with approximately 41% occurring only once. The germline gives CDR1 SGHNT, CDR2 YYREEE (reference sequence). The CDR3 spans 15 residues. Trimming removed 2 bases from V and 3 bases from J; junction bases left unmatched: 0. The chain employs TRBV5-4 and TRBJ2-2; 11 bases are a match to TRBD2. The specimen sequenced was blood, either unsorted or a sorted T cell fraction (not recorded which). The receptor was derived from a human donor who was either an allogeneic HSCT recipient or a stem cell or donor lymphocyte infusion donor (not recorded which). It is not recorded whose cells these are; they may come from a transplant donor. For the CDR3, the DNA is TGTGCCAGCAGCTTTAGCGGGAGGGACACCGGGGAGCTGTTTTTT. It yields the protein CASSFSGRDTGELFF.